This TCR beta chain was observed in a study of cytomegalovirus exposure and HLA in healthy donors. Study results and limitations: Common viral pathogens (according to a later analysis) appeared linked to several of the most significant clusters. In a later analysis, a missense DCLRE1C variant was linked to TCR beta V- and J-gene trimming. Information on immune exposure was restricted to one variable (CMV serostatus).

While unrecorded immune exposures were likely, the donors were nominally healthy when sampled. PCR employed 60 Vbeta and 13 Jbeta primers. Profiling relied on immunoSEQ multiplex PCR, and the TCRdb table lists in-frame clones only, not all of them. This sample contains about 110,000 clones. The germline CDR1 and CDR2 sequences are SGHDT and YYEEEE. Trimming shortened V by 1 base and J by 1 base, and 8 bases separated the two germline ends. This CDR3 region has 15 residues. Turning to this clone: Its target is unknown.

The sample consisted of PBMCs. The chain combines TRBV5-6 with TRBJ2-2; D is undetermined. This clonotype was sampled from a man aged 25 to 45 in good health and CMV-seronegative. CDR3 amino acids: CASSLRVWNTGELFF. In nucleotides, the CDR3 is TGTGCCAGCAGCTTGCGGGTTTGGAACACCGGGGAGCTGTTTTTT.